This T cell receptor beta chain was found in a study of blood T cell repertoires in COVID-19 (dated by TCRdb to 2018 to 2020). With respect to the entire study: Samples covering the acute and convalescent phases of COVID-19 were provided by collaborators in the United States, Italy and Spain. The material from the prospective study consisted of cDNA or gDNA derived from T cells, B-cell-depleted T cells, or PBMCs. Deeply sampled blood TCRbeta repertoires from subjects exposed to, actively infected with, or recovered from COVID-19 were included in the dataset. The repertoires were released in a freely available public database intended as a resource for research on the immune response to SARS-CoV-2. Samples came from the ongoing ImmuneRACE study (first 160 participants) plus 1,254 subjects from 6 global collaborators. Sample metadata almost always included a de-identified subject ID, COVID-19 status, age in years and sex. Where available, HLA class I and class II types were obtained from metadata supplied by the sample provider rather than from assay-based typing.

Results the study describes overall, beyond this receptor: The amount of clinical and demographic metadata varied by source and participant and was provided uncurated.

Remarks on this clone: Which antigen it targets is not known. Per-nucleotide qualities are absent, and no much larger clonotype sits a single base away.

One collaborating source in Seattle enrolled patients while the patients were actively infected and followed the patients over time throughout the course of disease. Whole blood was collected in K2EDTA tubes by collaborating institutions according to the institutions' own protocols. For TCRbeta analysis, collaborators shipped samples as frozen whole blood, isolated PBMCs, or DNA extracted from either of those sample types. TCRbeta CDR3 regions were amplified from genomic DNA using the immunoSEQ Assay, a bias-controlled multiplex PCR. Turning to the authors' computational methods: The number of nucleated cells in each sample was estimated by amplification of reference gene primers within the assay. To quantify the absolute abundance of each unique TCRbeta CDR3 rearrangement, sequence reads were collapsed and filtered. For each sample, productive Simpson clonality was calculated as the square root of Simpson's diversity index across productive rearrangements. TCRdb carries this immuneACCESS record with in-frame sequences only. Its versions omit some clonotypes, under half of them owing to an unresolved V gene in the studies checked, with the rest unexplained. V and J calls and clone size follow that table, whereas D and trimming were derived from the DNA. The sample includes hundreds of thousands of clones, with 83% observed a single time. The ten largest clones take up 1.3% of the sample.

The sequence was collected from a woman aged 25 to 39 with COVID-19, enrolled during active disease. Sequenced input: peripheral blood.

The CDR3 protein sequence reads: CASSLNRQDTQYF. In nucleotides, the sequence is TGTGCCAGCAGCTTGAACAGACAAGATACGCAGTATTTT. The chain joins TRBV5-4 to TRBJ2-3; no D gene can be assigned with confidence. V is reduced by 1 base and J by 5 bases, leaving a spacing of 8 bases between them. Measured from the cysteine to the phenylalanine, the CDR3 is 13 residues long. CDR3 DNA is the only sequence kept; it has 39 bases, read in frame from the first base. CDR1 and CDR2, per the germline V gene (reference sequence), are SGHNT and YYREEE.